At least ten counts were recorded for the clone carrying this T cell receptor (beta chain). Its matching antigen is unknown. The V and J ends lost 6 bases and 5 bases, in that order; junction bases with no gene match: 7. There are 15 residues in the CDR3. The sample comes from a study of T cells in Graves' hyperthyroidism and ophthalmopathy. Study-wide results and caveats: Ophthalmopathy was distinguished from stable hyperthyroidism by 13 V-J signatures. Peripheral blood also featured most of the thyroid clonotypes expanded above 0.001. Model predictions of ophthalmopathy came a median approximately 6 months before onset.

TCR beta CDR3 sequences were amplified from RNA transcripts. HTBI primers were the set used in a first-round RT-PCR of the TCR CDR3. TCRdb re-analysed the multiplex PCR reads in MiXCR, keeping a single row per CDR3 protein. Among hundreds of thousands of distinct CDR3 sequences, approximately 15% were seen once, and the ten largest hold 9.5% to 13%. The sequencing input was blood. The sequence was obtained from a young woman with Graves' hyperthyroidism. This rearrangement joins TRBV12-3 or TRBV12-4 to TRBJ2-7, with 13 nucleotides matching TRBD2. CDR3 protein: CASSPGLAGVHEQYF. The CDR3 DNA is TGTGCCAGCAGCCCCGGACTAGCGGGAGTCCACGAGCAGTACTTC.